This T cell receptor (beta chain) came from a study of glioma-infiltrating T cells. The iRepertoire nested amplicon-rescue multiplex PCR amplified TCR alpha and beta CDR3s from RNA. A single record per CDR3 protein comes from TCRdb applying MiXCR to the multiplex PCR reads. The sample includes approximately 90,000 distinct CDR3 sequences, 20% to 25% of them seen just once. In this sample, this clonotype turned up many times. Germline CDR1 and CDR2: SNHLY and FYNNEI. Losses at the gene ends were 7 bases for V and 8 bases for J; bases not matched to a gene: 3. The CDR3 has 12 residues. The sequenced sample consisted of glioma tissue, nonneoplastic brain tissue, or PBMCs (not recorded which). The receptor's source is a human donor with low-grade glioma or glioblastoma, undergoing nonglioma brain surgery, or in good health (not recorded which). This chain connects TRBV2 to TRBJ1-3; 9 positions match TRBD1. The CDR3 sequence is CASNRGRDTIYF. The CDR3, as DNA: TGTGCCAGCAACAGGGGGCGGGACACCATATATTTT.